This is a list of T cell receptor beta chains from one sample in a study of response to subunit inactivated influenza vaccine. MiXCR was run by TCRdb on the RT-PCR reads, yielding one entry per CDR3 protein. This table holds more than 450,000 distinct CDR3 sequences, over 9.5% found once. The sequencing used PBMCs from blood, collected on the day of vaccination. The receptors derive from a man aged 50 to 60 who received an inactivated influenza vaccine. Each CDR3 is given with its conserved first and last residue. Each record gives: D gene, CDR3 length, clone size, J gene, V gene, CDR3 DNA, CDR3 protein. A D gene is named only where the DNA matches it firmly. Not all rows give a size; the values are once, few, many and, for expanded clones, a class.

TRBD1,16,many,TRBJ2-1,TRBV27,TGTGCCAGCAGTTTATCGTGGCAGGGGGCCTACAATGAGCAGTTCTTC,CASSLSWQGAYNEQFF
TRBD2,14,few,TRBJ2-7,TRBV7-2,TGTGCCAGCAGCACGGGACTAGGTTCCTACGAGCAGTACTTC,CASSTGLGSYEQYF
TRBD2,16,.,TRBJ2-1,TRBV28,TGTGCCAGCAGTTTACCCCTACTAGCGGGGGGAAGATCCGAGTTCTTC,CASSLPLLAGGRSEFF
TRBD2,13,.,TRBJ2-5,TRBV20-1,TGCAGTGTGGCTAGCGGGGGGGCGGAGACCCAGTACTTC,CSVASGGAETQYF
.,15,.,TRBJ2-3,TRBV7-2,TGTGCCAGCAGCTACACGGGGCCAGGCACAGATACGCAGTATTTT,CASSYTGPGTDTQYF
TRBD2,13,.,TRBJ2-5,TRBV12-3/TRBV12-4,TGTGCCAGCAGGGGGGGACTACAAGAGACCCAGTACTTC,CASRGGLQETQYF
.,15,few,TRBJ2-2,TRBV19,TGTGCCAGCTCCTCGCGGTACAGCAACACCGGGGAGCTGTTTTTT,CASSSRYSNTGELFF
TRBD2,13,.,TRBJ2-7,TRBV20-1,TGCAGTGCTAGGTCTAGCGGGTCTTTCGAGCAGTACTTC,CSARSSGSFEQYF
.,13,many,TRBJ2-5,TRBV7-2,TGTGCCAGCACCGTTACTACTGGGGAGACCCAGTACTTC,CASTVTTGETQYF
.,18,many,TRBJ2-1,TRBV14,TGTGCCAGCAGCCCGGTGGGAGGAGTAAGAGCCTCCTACAATGAGCAGTTCTTC,CASSPVGGVRASYNEQFF
.,13,few,TRBJ2-7,TRBV2,TGTGCCATCGCGGTTGGGGGGCGATACGAGCAGTACTTC,CAIAVGGRYEQYF
.,16,.,TRBJ2-1,TRBV6-2/TRBV6-3,TGTGCCAGCAGTTCAGGGGCTCCGTCAGGTTACAATGAGCAGTTCTTC,CASSSGAPSGYNEQFF
TRBD1,13,few,TRBJ1-1,TRBV20-1,TGCAGTGCGCCGGACAGGGGACACACTGAAGCTTTCTTT,CSAPDRGHTEAFF
.,13,.,TRBJ2-1,TRBV27,TGTGCCGTCCGGGGGTACTCCTACAATGAGCAGTTCTTC,CAVRGYSYNEQFF
.,17,few,TRBJ1-3,TRBV7-7,TGTGCTAGCAGCTTACGTCGCCGGGGGTTCTCTGGAAACACCATATATTTT,CASSLRRRGFSGNTIYF
.,12,.,TRBJ2-1,TRBV7-2,TGTGCCAGCAGCTCCCTTTACATTGAGCAGTTCTTC,CASSSLYIEQFF
.,14,few,TRBJ2-7,TRBV4-1,TGCGCCAGCAGCCATAGGACGGAAAACTACGAGCAGTACTTC,CASSHRTENYEQYF
.,16,many,TRBJ2-3,TRBV6-1,TGTGCCAGCAGTATGGACTACTCGGCAAGCACAGATACGCAGTATTTT,CASSMDYSASTDTQYF
TRBD1,14,.,TRBJ2-5,TRBV12-3/TRBV12-4,TGTGCCAGCAGGCTGGGACAGACAGAAGAGACCCAGTACTTC,CASRLGQTEETQYF
.,12,.,TRBJ2-7,TRBV5-1,TGCGCCAGCAATGGTCGCTTCTACGAGCAGTACTTC,CASNGRFYEQYF
TRBD1,14,.,TRBJ1-5,TRBV18,TGTGCCAGCTCCACGCGACAGGGAAGTCAGCCCCAGCATTTT,CASSTRQGSQPQHF
.,11,few,TRBJ2-1,TRBV12-3/TRBV12-4,TGTGCCAGCAGTATATGGGATGAGCAGTTCTTC,CASSIWDEQFF
.,12,many,TRBJ2-1,TRBV20-1,TGCAGTGCTCACCGACAGGGGACTAGGCAGTTCTTC,CSAHRQGTRQFF
.,12,.,TRBJ2-1,TRBV12-3/TRBV12-4,TGTGCCAGCAGTTTCGACTTCCTTGAGCAGTTCTTC,CASSFDFLEQFF
TRBD1,14,many,TRBJ2-5,TRBV12-3/TRBV12-4,TGTGCCAGCAGTTTTTCAGGGGGTGGAGAGACCCAGTACTTC,CASSFSGGGETQYF
.,15,many,TRBJ2-1,TRBV20-1,TGCAGTGCAAGGGCCCGACCAGATCGTTACAATGAGCAGTTCTTC,CSARARPDRYNEQFF
TRBD1,15,.,TRBJ2-7,TRBV27,TGTGCCAGCAGAGGGTTCTGGCAGGGGGCTTACGAGCAGTACTTC,CASRGFWQGAYEQYF